A single sample gave rise to the 32 T cell receptor beta chains below, sequenced in a study of beta chain features in type 1 diabetes. All of the isolated RNA was reverse transcribed, so expressed TCRB transcripts were sequenced. Method: immunoSEQ multiplex PCR; TCRdb's copy keeps in-frame clones and lacks some. The table records 680,000 or so clones, roughly 16% of them present only once. Sample: naive CD4+ T cells from blood. The receptors shown here come from a man younger than 30 in good health.

This clone turned up a few times. The chain employs TRBV7-2 and TRBJ1-4, with a tentative D call TRBD1 (5 bases). The CDR3 runs to 14 residues. Germline CDR1 SGHTA, CDR2 FQGNSA. V gave up 0 bases and J gave up 8 bases, with 10 bases separating them. CDR3 amino acids: CASSLAGWGEKLFF. CDR3 nucleotide sequence: TGTGCCAGCAGCTTAGCCGGGTGGGGGGAAAAACTGTTTTTT.

The rearrangement uses TRBV2 and TRBJ1-5; 10 bases are shared with TRBD1. Germline V lookup: CDR1 SNHLY, CDR2 FYNNEI. V shed 7 bases, J shed 2 bases, and the junction held 5 bases outside the gene matches. The length of the CDR3 is 15 residues. The CDR3 is CASTLGQGRNQPQHF. As DNA, the CDR3 is TGTGCCAGCACCCTGGGACAGGGGCGCAATCAGCCCCAGCATTTT.

The chain is built from TRBV6-4 and TRBJ1-1; 9 bases are shared with TRBD1. Germline values: CDR1 MRHNA, CDR2 SNTAGT. The CDR3 consists of 14 residues. V was pared by 7 bases and J by 2 bases, with 5 bases of the junction left unmatched. The CDR3 DNA reads as TGTGCCAGCAAGGGACAGGGAGGCAACACTGAAGCTTTCTTT. Translating it yields CASKGQGGNTEAFF.

This clone was seen only a few times. This chain connects TRBV4-2 to TRBJ2-3; 7 bases align to TRBD1. In germline, CDR1 is LGHNA, CDR2 YNFKEQ. J was trimmed by 2 bases and V by 1 base; bases with no gene match: 9. CDR3 length: 17 amino acids. This CDR3 is CASSQVTRGSHTDTQYF. The CDR3 DNA reads TGTGCCAGCAGCCAAGTCACCAGGGGGAGTCACACAGATACGCAGTATTTT.

This clone turned up a few times. This rearrangement joins TRBV28 to TRBJ1-1; D ambiguous. Per the germline V gene, CDR1 is MDHEN and CDR2 is SYDVKM. The CDR3 covers 15 residues. V lost 3 bases and J lost 3, with 14 bases in between. CDR3 protein: CASSFSPDGYTEAFF. CDR3 DNA sequence: TGTGCCAGCAGTTTCTCCCCGGACGGGTACACTGAAGCTTTCTTT.

This clone came up a few times. V and J are TRBV29-1 and TRBJ2-7, with no clear D. The DNA end lines up better with TRBJ2-1; the J call may be wrong. The germline V gene encodes CDR1 SQVTM and CDR2 ANQGSEA. The CDR3 loop spans 12 amino acids. The CDR3 region has the DNA TGCAGCGTTGCGACCCCCTGGGATGAGCAGTTCTTC. Translating gives CSVATPWDEQFF.

This clone has only a few counts. Distinct nucleotide sequences in the sample also encode this CDR3. This chain's CDR3 is CASSIGTSGSYEQYF. The CDR3 bases are TGTGCCAGTAGTATCGGGACTAGCGGTTCCTACGAGCAGTACTTC. This chain links TRBV19 with TRBJ2-7, with TRBD2 identical over 11 bases. Trimming at V came to 3 bases and at J to 1 base, leaving 2 bases not matched to a gene. CDR1 LNHDA and CDR2 SQIVND come from the germline V gene (reference sequence). CDR3 length: 15 amino acids.

The chain carries TRBV2 and TRBJ2-1, with TRBD1 matching 7 bases. Trimming removed 6 bases from V and 9 bases from J; junction bases left unmatched: 8. Germline CDR1 and CDR2: SNHLY and FYNNEI. The CDR3 has 13 residues. In DNA form, the CDR3 reads TGTGCCAGCAGCCCCCAGGGGGTGAGTGAGCAGTTCTTC. Protein product: CASSPQGVSEQFF.

Comment on this clone: The same CDR3 is also encoded by other DNA sequences in this sample. The chain employs TRBV28 and TRBJ2-7; D is unresolved. Trimming pared 2 bases from V and 5 bases from J, leaving 1 base between. CDR3 length: 10 residues. Germline V lookup: CDR1 MDHEN, CDR2 SYDVKM. CDR3 loop: CASSLNEQYF. CDR3 nucleotides: TGTGCCAGCAGTTTAAACGAGCAGTACTTC.

This clone came up a few times. J is TRBJ2-1 and V is TRBV25-1, with TRBD1 matching 9 bases. The CDR3 is 16 residues long. From germline, CDR1 is MGHDK and CDR2 SYGVNS. V was clipped by 4 bases and J by 6 bases; unmatched bases: 10. As DNA, the CDR3 is TGTGCCAGCAGTGGGAGAGGGACAGGGTTCGGCAATGAGCAGTTCTTC. Encoded protein: CASSGRGTGFGNEQFF. Together with reference TRBV25-1 and TRBJ2-1, the CDR3 gives the full variable domain: EADIYQTPRYLVIGTGKKITLECSQTMGHDKMYWYQQDPGMELHLIHYSYGVNSTEKGDLSSESTVSRIRTEHFPLTLESARPSHTSQYLCASSGRGTGFGNEQFFGPGTRLTVL.

This chain connects TRBV5-6 to TRBJ2-5; tentative D call: TRBD1 (6 bases). The CDR3 spans 15 residues. The germline gives CDR1 SGHDT, CDR2 YYEEEE. The CDR3 region has the DNA TGTGCGCGGACAGAGAGAATTAGGATTCAAGAGACCCAGTACTTC. Translation: CARTERIRIQETQYF.

This clone was seen more than once but under ten times. The chain is built from TRBV29-1 and TRBJ1-1; D unresolved. Between the trimmed V and J ends, which lost 1 base and 1 base, there was a span of 7 bases. The length of the CDR3 is 13 residues. Germline CDR1 reads SQVTM; CDR2 reads ANQGSEA. This chain's CDR3 is CSVEGAGNTEAFF. The CDR3 nucleotides read TGCAGCGTTGAAGGGGCGGGGAACACTGAAGCTTTCTTT.

This clone appeared a few times. V usage is TRBV7-6 and J usage is TRBJ2-2; 8 positions match TRBD1. Looked up from germline, CDR1 is SGHVS and CDR2 is FNYEAQ. J was trimmed by 1 base and V by 5 bases; bases with no gene match: 6. The CDR3 is 16 residues long. This CDR3 reads CASSAPGQGNTGELFF. CDR3 bases: TGTGCCAGCAGCGCCCCTGGACAGGGGAACACCGGGGAGCTGTTTTTT. Full variable domain (rest looked up from reference TRBV7-6 and TRBJ2-2): GAGVSQSPRYKVTKRGQDVALRCDPISGHVSLYWYRQALGQGPEFLTYFNYEAQQDKSGLPNDRFSAERPEGSISTLTIQRTEQRDSAMYRCASSAPGQGNTGELFFGEGSRLTVL.

V gene TRBV19 combines with J gene TRBJ2-7; D is ambiguous. The CDR3 is 12 amino acids. Germline values: CDR1 LNHDA, CDR2 SQIVND (reference sequence). The V end lost 6 bases, the J end lost 0 bases, and 6 bases lay between the germline ends. The CDR3 is CASRSISYEQYF. As DNA, the CDR3 is TGTGCCAGTAGATCAATCTCCTACGAGCAGTACTTC.

In this sample, this clone turned up a few times. The chain links TRBV15 to TRBJ2-7, with TRBD2 matching over 12 bases. In germline, CDR1 is LNHNV, CDR2 YYDKDF (reference sequence). The CDR3 consists of 15 residues. V was pared by 5 bases and J by 7 bases, with 9 bases of the junction left unmatched. DNA for the CDR3: TGTGCCACCAGCGGAGGACTAGCGGGATCGAGGGAGCAGTACTTC. Translating gives CATSGGLAGSREQYF. Based on the CDR3 plus reference TRBV15 and TRBJ2-7, the full variable domain is DAMVIQNPRYQVTQFGKPVTLSCSQTLNHNVMYWYQQKSSQAPKLLFHYYDKDFNNEADTPDNFQSRRPNTSFCFLDIRSPGLGDTAMYLCATSGGLAGSREQYFGPGTRLTVT.

The rearrangement links TRBV9 to TRBJ2-7; D unclear. Germline V gene sequence: CDR1 SGDLS, CDR2 YYNGEE. V was shortened by 3 bases and J by 5 bases, with 12 bases between the two germline ends. This CDR3 comprises 13 residues. CDR3 loop: CASSAGLNHEQYF. In nucleotides, the CDR3 is TGTGCCAGCAGCGCGGGTTTGAACCACGAGCAGTACTTC.

This clone appeared a few times. The rearrangement joins TRBV2 to TRBJ2-2; 8 bases align to TRBD1. Germline CDR1 reads SNHLY; CDR2 reads FYNNEI. The CDR3 spans 14 residues. The V and J ends lost 6 bases and 4 bases, in that order; junction bases with no gene match: 4. This CDR3 reads CASRATGGTGELFF. Here the CDR3 DNA reads TGTGCCAGCAGGGCCACAGGGGGCACCGGGGAGCTGTTTTTT.

The genes are TRBV11-2 and TRBJ2-5; 13 nucleotides align to TRBD2. CDR1 is SGHAT and CDR2 is FQNNGV in the germline V gene. This CDR3 is built from 16 residues. V lost 4 bases to trimming and J lost 4 bases; unmatched junction nucleotides: 6. The CDR3 loop is CASSSRTSGGSETQYF. Written as DNA, the CDR3 is TGTGCCAGCAGCTCCCGGACTAGCGGGGGATCAGAGACCCAGTACTTC.

This rearrangement joins TRBV5-1 to TRBJ1-2, with unresolved D. V was cut by 4 bases and J by 0 bases, with 10 bases left in between. The CDR3 is 14 amino acids. Germline lookup yields CDR1 SGHRS and CDR2 YFSETQ. CDR3 DNA: TGCGCCAGCAGCCCTGCCGGGACTAACTATGGCTACACCTTC. Amino acids: CASSPAGTNYGYTF.

This rearrangement joins TRBV5-4 to TRBJ2-1, with a possible D match to TRBD2 (5 bases). There are 14 residues in the CDR3. From germline, CDR1 is SGHNT and CDR2 YYREEE (reference sequence). The V gene lost 4 bases and the J gene lost 2 bases, with 10 bases spanning the gap. CDR3 bases: TGTGCCAGCAGCCAGAGGAGGACCTACAATGAGCAGTTCTTC. Translation gives CASSQRRTYNEQFF.

This clone was seen only a few times. The rearrangement links TRBV16 to TRBJ2-7, with 13 bases that match TRBD2. Germline V CDR1 and CDR2: KGHSY, FQNENV. This CDR3 is 15 amino acids long. Trimming removed 4 bases from V and 5 bases from J; junction bases left unmatched: 5. The CDR3 reads CASSPGLAGDNEQYF. CDR3 coding DNA: TGTGCCAGCAGCCCTGGACTAGCGGGAGACAACGAGCAGTACTTC.

The V and J genes are TRBV30 and TRBJ1-6; maybe TRBD1 (6 bases). Looked up from germline, CDR1 is GTSNPN and CDR2 is SVGIG (reference sequence). V lost 7 bases and J 9 bases, leaving 16 bases between the germline ends. This CDR3 has 13 residues. This CDR3 is CALSSGGGSPLHF. The CDR3 bases are TGTGCCTTATCCTCGGGGGGCGGTTCACCCCTCCACTTT.

V gene TRBV28 combines with J gene TRBJ2-2; D remains ambiguous. Germline lookup yields CDR1 MDHEN and CDR2 SYDVKM. CDR3 length: 15 amino acids. Between the trimmed V and J ends, which lost 3 bases and 6 bases, there was a span of 14 bases. The CDR3 sequence: CASSFRPLRSGELFF. DNA of the CDR3: TGTGCCAGCAGTTTCCGTCCCCTGAGATCCGGGGAGCTGTTTTTT. The whole variable domain, remainder taken from reference TRBV28 and TRBJ2-2, is DVKVTQSSRYLVKRTGEKVFLECVQDMDHENMFWYRQDPGLGLRLIYFSYDVKMKEKGDIPEGYSVSREKKERFSLILESASTNQTSMYLCASSFRPLRSGELFFGEGSRLTVL.

The chain has TRBV9 and TRBJ2-7; 9 nucleotides agree with TRBD1. Trimming cost V 2 bases and J 3 bases; bases outside gene matches: 6. The CDR3 runs 15 residues. From germline, CDR1 is SGDLS and CDR2 YYNGEE. CDR3 nucleotides: TGTGCCAGCAGCGTCATGGGACAGGGACGCTACGAGCAGTACTTC. Translated, it gives CASSVMGQGRYEQYF.

A remark on this clone: The junction differs from germline at one of its ends, possibly a read error. In DNA form, the CDR3 reads TGTGCCAGCAGTCTCTTACCACGCGCGAACACTGAAGCTTTCTTT. Residues: CASSLLPRANTEAFF. This rearrangement joins TRBV10-3 to TRBJ1-1; D is unresolved. This CDR3 is 15 amino acids long. Germline V gives CDR1 ENHRY, CDR2 SYGVKD.

This clone was counted between two and nine times. The genes are TRBV7-9 and TRBJ2-1; tentative D call: TRBD2 (5 bases). CDR3 length: 13 residues. CDR1 and CDR2 (germline): SEHNR, FQNEAQ (reference sequence). Trimming stripped 7 bases from V and 4 bases from J, with 11 bases between. CDR3 in amino acids: CASTRPGYNEQFF. The CDR3 DNA reads as TGTGCCAGCACCCGACCGGGATACAATGAGCAGTTCTTC.

This chain uses TRBV7-8 with TRBJ2-3, with 9 positions matching TRBD1. Trimming at V came to 5 bases and at J to 4 bases, leaving 1 base not matched to a gene. The germline V gene has CDR1 SGHVS and CDR2 FQNEAQ. The length of the CDR3 is 13 residues. CDR3 sequence: CASSRTGADTQYF. As DNA, the CDR3 is TGTGCCAGCAGCCGGACAGGGGCAGATACGCAGTATTTT.

The chain links TRBV4-3 to TRBJ1-5, with D unresolved. The CDR3 sequence is 13 residues long. V lost 0 bases and J lost 5, with 5 bases in between. Germline V lookup: CDR1 LGHNA, CDR2 YSLEER. The CDR3 sequence: CASSQDGDQPQHF. DNA for the CDR3: TGCGCCAGCAGCCAAGACGGGGATCAGCCCCAGCATTTT.

This clone was counted between two and nine times. V is TRBV11-2 and J is TRBJ1-1; D gene unclear. Trimming removed 4 bases at V and 0 bases at J, with 6 bases between. The CDR3 extends over 13 amino acids. Germline V lookup: CDR1 SGHAT, CDR2 FQNNGV. In nucleotides, the CDR3 is TGTGCCAGCAGCTCCAGTATGAACACTGAAGCTTTCTTT. Its translation is CASSSSMNTEAFF.

The table lists this clone with a few counts. This chain connects TRBV10-3 to TRBJ1-1; 7 bases fit TRBD1. Germline lookup yields CDR1 ENHRY and CDR2 SYGVKD. With 4 bases clipped from V and 0 bases from J, the junction kept 5 bases outside the gene matches. The CDR3 loop spans 15 amino acids. The CDR3 region has the DNA TGTGCCATCAGTGCCTCCCAGGGGGTGAACACTGAAGCTTTCTTT. It encodes CAISASQGVNTEAFF.

The chain is built from TRBV10-3 and TRBJ1-6; 9 positions agree with TRBD1. CDR3 length: 15 residues. J lost 7 bases, V lost 5 bases, and 6 bases had no gene match. From germline, CDR1 is ENHRY and CDR2 SYGVKD. The CDR3 sequence: CAISLQGAGNSPLHF. In nucleotides, the CDR3 is TGTGCCATCAGTCTACAGGGGGCAGGGAATTCACCCCTCCACTTT.

The J gene is TRBJ2-3, the V gene TRBV4-1, with TRBD1 identical over 7 bases. CDR1 is MGHRA, CDR2 YSYEKL, per germline. The length of the CDR3 is 16 residues. Trimming cost V 3 bases and J 0 bases; bases outside gene matches: 6. CDR3 bases: TGCGCCAGCAGCCACAATCCGGGACAGAGCACAGATACGCAGTATTTT. This translates into CASSHNPGQSTDTQYF.